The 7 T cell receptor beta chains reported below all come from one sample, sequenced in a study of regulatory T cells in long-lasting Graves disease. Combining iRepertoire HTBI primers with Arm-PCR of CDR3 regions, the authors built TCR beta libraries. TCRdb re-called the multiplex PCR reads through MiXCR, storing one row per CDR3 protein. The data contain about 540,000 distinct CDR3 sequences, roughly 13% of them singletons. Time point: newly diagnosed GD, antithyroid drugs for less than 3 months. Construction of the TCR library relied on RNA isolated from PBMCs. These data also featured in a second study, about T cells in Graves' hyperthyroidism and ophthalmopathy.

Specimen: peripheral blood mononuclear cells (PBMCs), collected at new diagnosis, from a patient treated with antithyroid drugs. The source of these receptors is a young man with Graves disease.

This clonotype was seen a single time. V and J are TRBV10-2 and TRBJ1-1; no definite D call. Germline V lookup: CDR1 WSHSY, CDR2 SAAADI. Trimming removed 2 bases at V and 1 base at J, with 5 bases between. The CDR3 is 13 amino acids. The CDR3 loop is CASSEKGNTEAFF. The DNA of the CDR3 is TGCGCCAGCAGTGAGAAAGGGAACACTGAAGCTTTCTTT.

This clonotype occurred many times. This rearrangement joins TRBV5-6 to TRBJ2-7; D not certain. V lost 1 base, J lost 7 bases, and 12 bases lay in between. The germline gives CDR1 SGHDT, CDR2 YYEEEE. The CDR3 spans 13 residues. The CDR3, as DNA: TGTGCCAGCAGCTTGCGATTTGACACTGAGCAGTACTTC. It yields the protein CASSLRFDTEQYF.

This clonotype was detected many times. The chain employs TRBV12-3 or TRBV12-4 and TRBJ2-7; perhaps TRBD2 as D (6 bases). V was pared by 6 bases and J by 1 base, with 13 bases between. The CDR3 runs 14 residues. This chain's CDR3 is CASSRDFGSYEQYF. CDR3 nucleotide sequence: TGTGCCAGCAGCCGGGACTTCGGGTCCTACGAGCAGTACTTC.

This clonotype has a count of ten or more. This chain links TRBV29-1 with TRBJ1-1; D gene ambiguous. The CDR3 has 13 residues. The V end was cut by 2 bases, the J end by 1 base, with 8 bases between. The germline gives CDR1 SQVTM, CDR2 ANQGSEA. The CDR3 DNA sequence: TGCAGCGTTGAACGTAGCCGGAACACTGAAGCTTTCTTT. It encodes CSVERSRNTEAFF.

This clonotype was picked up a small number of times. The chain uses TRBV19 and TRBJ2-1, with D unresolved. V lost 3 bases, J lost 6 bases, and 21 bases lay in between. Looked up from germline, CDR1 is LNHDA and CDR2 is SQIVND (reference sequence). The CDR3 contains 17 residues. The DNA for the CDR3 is TGTGCCAGTAGTATTGTGGGCGGCGAGTTTAGCATCAATGAGCAGTTCTTC. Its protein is CASSIVGGEFSINEQFF.

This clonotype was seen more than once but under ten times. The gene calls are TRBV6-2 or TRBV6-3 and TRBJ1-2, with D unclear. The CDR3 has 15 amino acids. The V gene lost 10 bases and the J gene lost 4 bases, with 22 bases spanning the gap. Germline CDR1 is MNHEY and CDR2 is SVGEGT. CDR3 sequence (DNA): TGTGCCACCGTGGGATCCTTCGCCCAGAGCTATGGCTACACCTTC. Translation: CATVGSFAQSYGYTF.

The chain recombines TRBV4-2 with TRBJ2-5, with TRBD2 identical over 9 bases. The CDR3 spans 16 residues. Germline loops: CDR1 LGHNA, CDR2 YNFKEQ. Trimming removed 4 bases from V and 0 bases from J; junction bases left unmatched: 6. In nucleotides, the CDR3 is TGTGCCAGCAGCCCTGGGGTAGCGGGGGACCAAGAGACCCAGTACTTC. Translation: CASSPGVAGDQETQYF.